The clone carrying this T cell receptor (beta chain) was detected many times. Its specificity is unknown. The CDR3 length is 13 residues. Germline values: CDR1 SGHRS, CDR2 YFSETQ. V was shortened by 4 bases and J by 10 bases, with 15 bases between the two germline ends. Attachment of unique molecular identifiers to individual cDNA molecules was performed. TCRdb processed the 5' RACE reads anew with MiXCR; each CDR3 protein has one entry. The table includes under 70,000 distinct CDR3 sequences, 5% to 6.5% detected once. The record originates from a study of early T cells in non-severe SARS-CoV-2 infection. Study at large: Sequencing of unsorted whole blood was done on bulk RNA, leaving chains unpaired.

Findings and limits, study-wide: Database matching using VDJdb favored anti-spike CD8 responses, with private and CD4 specificities left missing.

This chain connects TRBV5-1 to TRBJ2-4; no reliable D call. The sequence was obtained from an adult who was a healthcare worker with PCR-confirmed SARS-CoV-2 infection or an uninfected control (not recorded which). The sample here was whole blood, taken at baseline. CDR3 in amino acids: CASSPSSSSIQYF. The CDR3 DNA reads TGCGCCAGCAGCCCTAGTAGTTCCTCGATTCAGTACTTC.